The rows below give T cell receptor beta chains drawn from one sample of a study of blood T cell repertoires in COVID-19. Assay: immunoSEQ multiplex PCR; the TCRdb copy retains only in-frame clones and omits some. The repertoire holds 50,000 or so clones, with over 85% as singletons. What was sequenced was peripheral blood. These receptor sequences come from a human donor in a cohort sampled during active COVID-19. Both conserved end residues are part of each CDR3. The D gene is left open where the match is weak. Expanded clones are given a class, and other clones once, few, many or no size at all.

>TRBV12-3/TRBV12-4|TRBJ1-2|-|-
TGTGCCAGCAGTTTAAATGCAGGGATGGGCTACACCTTC
CASSLNAGMGYTF
>TRBV12-3/TRBV12-4|TRBJ2-5|TRBD1|-
TGTGCCAGCACCTCGGGACAGTGGGAGACCCAGTACTTC
CASTSGQWETQYF
>TRBV9|TRBJ2-1|TRBD2|-
TGTGCCAGCAGTGAAAGCGGGAGCTCCTACAATGAGCAGTTCTTC
CASSESGSSYNEQFF
>TRBV7-9|TRBJ2-7|-|medium-sized
TGTGCCAGCCTCGGGGATATCGACGAGCAGTACTTC
CASLGDIDEQYF
>TRBV3-1/TRBV3-2|TRBJ1-2|-|-
TGTGCCAGCAGTCGCGGCCCAAGCCAAAACTATGGCTACACCTTC
CASSRGPSQNYGYTF
>TRBV5-1|TRBJ2-5|-|-
TGCGCCAGCAGCTTGAATGCTGGGCCCAGCGAGACCCAGTACTTC
CASSLNAGPSETQYF
>TRBV21-1|TRBJ2-3|-|-
TGTGCCAGCAGCAAAGAAACGGACTCTAGCACAGATACGCAGTATTTT
CASSKETDSSTDTQYF
>TRBV18|TRBJ2-3|-|-
TGTGCCAGCTCACACCAACGGGTGACCGTCACAGATACGCAGTATTTT
CASSHQRVTVTDTQYF
>TRBV3-1/TRBV3-2|TRBJ1-1|-|-
TGTGCCAGCAGACTCACTGTGAACACTGAAGCTTTCTTT
CASRLTVNTEAFF
>TRBV12-5|TRBJ1-1|-|-
TGTGCTAGTGGTTTGGACCAAGCGGGGGACACTGAAGCTTTCTTT
CASGLDQAGDTEAFF
>TRBV4-1|TRBJ2-6|TRBD1|-
TGCGCCAGCAGCCAAGTCGGACAGGGGGCAGGTGGGGCCAACGTCCTGACTTTC
CASSQVGQGAGGANVLTF
>TRBV3-1/TRBV3-2|TRBJ2-5|TRBD2|-
TGTGCCAGCAGGACGACTAGCGCGGAGATGGTGACCCAGTACTTC
CASRTTSAEMVTQYF
>TRBV5-1|TRBJ1-3|-|-
TGCGCCAGCAGCTTGGCCGGCCAGGGTGGCGGAAACACCATATATTTT
CASSLAGQGGGNTIYF
>TRBV5-1|TRBJ2-7|TRBD2|once
TGCGCCAGCAGCAGGGGGAAAATAGGACTAGCGGGAGCCTACATCTCCTACGAGCAGTACTTC
CASSRGKIGLAGAYISYEQYF
>TRBV2|TRBJ1-1|TRBD1|-
TGTGCCAGCAGTGAACTCCCGGACAGGGGTCTTTACACTGAAGCTTTCTTT
CASSELPDRGLYTEAFF
>TRBV6-5|TRBJ2-7|-|-
TGTGCCAGCGTAACAGGCTCCTACGAGCAGTACTTC
CASVTGSYEQYF
>TRBV6-5|TRBJ1-4|-|once
TGTGCCAGCAGGGCAGGGGATACAACTAATGAAAAACTGTTTTTT
CASRAGDTTNEKLFF
>TRBV3-1/TRBV3-2|TRBJ2-7|TRBD1|-
TGTGCCAGCAGCCAGGACAGGAGCTACGAGCAGTACTTC
CASSQDRSYEQYF
>TRBV19|TRBJ1-2|TRBD1|-
TGTGCCAGTAGTACAGGGGGACGAGGCTACACCTTC
CASSTGGRGYTF
>TRBV2|TRBJ2-7|-|-
TGTGCCAGCAGTGAGGCCGAGCAGTACTTC
CASSEAEQYF
>TRBV6-5|TRBJ1-1|-|-
TGTGCCAGCACGCCTGGGGGGTACACTGAAGCTTTCTTT
CASTPGGYTEAFF
>TRBV7-9|TRBJ2-7|TRBD2|-
TGTGCCAGCAGCTTTTACGGACTAGTTGGAGGCGAGCAGTACTTC
CASSFYGLVGGEQYF
>TRBV7-9|TRBJ2-1|TRBD1|-
TGTGCCAGCAGCTTAGTAATTTTACGGGACAGGGTTGGCAATGAGCAGTTCTTC
CASSLVILRDRVGNEQFF
>TRBV6-2/TRBV6-3|TRBJ1-5|-|-
TGTGCCAGCAGCCCTCTGGGGAGGGGGGTAAATCAGCCCCAGCATTTT
CASSPLGRGVNQPQHF
>TRBV28|TRBJ2-7|TRBD1|-
TGTGCCAGCAGGCTGACAGGGCCCTCCTACGAGCAGTACTTC
CASRLTGPSYEQYF
>TRBV18|TRBJ1-2|TRBD1|-
TGTGCCAGCTCATCTGGACAGGGTGGCTATGGCTACACCTTC
CASSSGQGGYGYTF